Following are 4 T cell receptor beta chains from one sample sequenced in a study of beta chain features in type 1 diabetes. The investigators reverse transcribed all of the isolated RNA, so they sequenced expressed TCRB transcripts. Sequenced by immunoSEQ multiplex PCR; TCRdb stores in-frame clones only, minus some. Of under 850,000 clones listed, roughly 12% were seen once; the top ten hold less than 0.025%. The study's findings and limits: TCRB CDR3 length was moderately but significantly reduced in all four CD4+ subsets of Type 1 diabetes patients.

Antigens of these TCRs are unknown. Specimen: naive CD4+ T cells from blood. The receptors derive from a man aged 18 to 30 with type 1 diabetes.

The DNA for the CDR3 is TGTGCCAGCAGTGAGAGTGGCGGCTTCTATGGCTACACCTTC. Translation: CASSESGGFYGYTF. The chain carries TRBV6-4 and TRBJ1-2; unclear D gene. V was shortened by 3 bases and J by 4 bases, with 12 bases between the two germline ends. The CDR3 consists of 14 residues. Per the germline V gene, CDR1 is MRHNA and CDR2 is SNTAGT.

There are a few counts of this clone. The CDR3 bases are TGTGCCAGCAGCGAAGGGACAGGGGTTCAGCCCCAGCATTTT. Protein product: CASSEGTGVQPQHF. The rearrangement joins TRBV7-2 to TRBJ1-5; the match to TRBD1 covers 10 bases. The CDR3 covers 14 residues. Germline CDR1 and CDR2: SGHTA and FQGNSA. The ends lost 5 bases at V and 6 bases at J; junction bases unmatched: 4. Full variable domain (outside the CDR3, taken from reference TRBV7-2 and TRBJ1-5): GAGVSQSPSNKVTEKGKDVELRCDPISGHTALYWYRQSLGQGLEFLIYFQGNSAPDKSGLPSDRFSAERTGGSVSTLTIQRTQQEDSAVYLCASSEGTGVQPQHFGDGTRLSIL.

This chain uses TRBV29-1 with TRBJ2-6; D is ambiguous. V was trimmed by 5 bases and J by 0 bases, leaving 11 bases between them. Germline CDR1 reads SQVTM; CDR2 reads ANQGSEA. This CDR3 is 15 amino acids long. The CDR3: CSVWTGYSGANVLTF. The CDR3 DNA reads as TGCAGCGTTTGGACCGGGTACTCTGGGGCCAACGTCCTGACTTTC.

This clone was detected a few times. The chain is built from TRBV30 and TRBJ1-5; 8 bases agree with TRBD1. V lost 0 bases to trimming and J lost 7 bases; unmatched junction nucleotides: 5. Germline CDR1 reads GTSNPN; CDR2 reads SVGIG (reference sequence). CDR3 length: 14 residues. DNA of the CDR3: TGTGCCTGGAGTGTCGTGACAGGGGCCCAGCCCCAGCATTTT. Translated: CAWSVVTGAQPQHF.